This TCR beta chain comes out of a study of T cell responses to AZD1222 COVID-19 vaccine. Notes on the study in general: CD4 TCRs linked to vaccination spanned spike, dominating at 160-218 and 743-854.

Researchers grouped second doses given at about 4 or about 12 weeks into one pool. CDR3 length: 14 amino acids. Germline CDR1 reads SGHTA; CDR2 reads FQGNSA. V was pared by 1 base and J by 6 bases, with 9 bases between. Assay: immunoSEQ multiplex PCR; the TCRdb copy retains only in-frame clones and omits some. This sample has 150,000 to 200,000 clones, with just over 90% found just once. With regard to this clone: The antigen is not known.

This specimen consisted of peripheral blood, obtained 28 days after the second AZD1222 dose. The sequence derives from an adult who received the AZD1222 COVID-19 vaccine. The chain is built from TRBV7-2 and TRBJ1-4, with unresolved D. CDR3 bases: TGTGCCAGCAGCTTAGGAGGGATCGATGAAAAACTGTTTTTT. Its protein product is CASSLGGIDEKLFF. Together with reference TRBV7-2 and TRBJ1-4, the CDR3 gives the full variable domain: GAGVSQSPSNKVTEKGKDVELRCDPISGHTALYWYRQSLGQGLEFLIYFQGNSAPDKSGLPSDRFSAERTGGSVSTLTIQRTQQEDSAVYLCASSLGGIDEKLFFGSGTQLSVL.